The sequence of this TCR beta chain was determined in a study of blood T cell repertoires in COVID-19. In the authors' workflow: Amplification of reference gene primers was used by the study to estimate nucleated cell counts. Clones were read by immunoSEQ multiplex PCR, and TCRdb kept only the in-frame ones, dropping some. That table is the source of V, J and clone size, and D and trimming were worked out from the DNA. The table lists approximately 300,000 clones, 80% to 90% of them singletons. The CDR3 spans 14 residues. The clonotype was recovered from a woman in her thirties or forties with acute or convalescent COVID-19. Input material: peripheral blood. This chain links TRBV1 with TRBJ2-5; the D call TRBD2 from the table was never checked on the DNA. TRBV1 is tagged as a pseudogene. CDR3 nucleotide sequence: TGCACCAGCCTCCGGACTGCCATACAAGAGACCCAGTACTTC. It yields the protein CTSLRTAIQETQYF.